Below are 10 T cell receptor beta chains sequenced from a single sample in a study of T cells after yellow fever vaccination. TCRdb reanalysed the 5' RACE reads using MiXCR and keeps one entry per CDR3 protein. The sample has around 25,000 distinct CDR3 sequences, 3.4% seen once. The material sequenced was PBMCs, either bulk or a sorted T-cell subset (CD4+, CD8+, memory, or dextramer-sorted; not recorded which), taken 45 days after the first yellow fever vaccination. The source is a man between 18 and 29 years old who received the YFV17D yellow fever vaccine.

This clonotype was detected many times. The chain recombines TRBV5-6 with TRBJ1-4; D is possibly TRBD1 (6 bases). CDR1 SGHDT and CDR2 YYEEEE come from the germline V gene. The CDR3 covers 15 residues. Trimming shortened V by 1 base and J by 4 bases, and 11 bases separated the two germline ends. The CDR3 sequence is CASSLWQGINEKLFF. DNA for the CDR3: TGTGCCAGCAGCTTGTGGCAGGGGATTAATGAAAAACTGTTTTTT.

This clonotype was observed at least ten times. The chain recombines TRBV6-6 with TRBJ2-5; a possible D gene is TRBD2 (5 bases). The CDR3 spans 13 residues. Trimming shortened V by 7 bases and J by 5 bases, and 14 bases separated the two germline ends. Germline V lookup: CDR1 MNHNY, CDR2 SVGAGI (reference sequence). The CDR3 loop reads CASTQEREETQYF. CDR3 nucleotides: TGTGCCAGCACCCAGGAGAGGGAGGAGACCCAGTACTTC.

This clonotype qualifies as medium-sized. V gene TRBV5-1 combines with J gene TRBJ2-3; D gene uncertain. CDR1 is SGHRS and CDR2 is YFSETQ in the germline V gene. The V gene lost 0 bases and the J gene lost 0 bases, with 5 bases spanning the gap. The CDR3 is 14 amino acids. CDR3 sequence (DNA): TGCGCCAGCAGCTTGGGGCAAAGCACAGATACGCAGTATTTT. Translated: CASSLGQSTDTQYF.

This clonotype was counted at least ten times. CDR3: CASKLDPRSTEAFF. The CDR3 nucleotides are TGTGCCAGCAAACTAGACCCCCGGAGCACTGAAGCTTTCTTT. The chain joins TRBV12-3 or TRBV12-4 to TRBJ1-1; the D is unclear. Trimming shortened V by 7 bases and J by 4 bases, and 16 bases separated the two germline ends. There are 14 residues in the CDR3.

V usage is TRBV12-3 or TRBV12-4 and J usage is TRBJ1-6, with a weak D call TRBD1 (6 bases). V lost 11 bases to trimming and J lost 8 bases, with 28 bases between them. The CDR3 is 17 residues long. The CDR3 nucleotides read TGTGCCTTCTGTTTTTGGGGGGGCGTCGGGAGTGATTCACCCCTCCACTTT. Its translation is CAFCFWGGVGSDSPLHF.

In its sample, this clonotype was seen many times. The V gene is TRBV5-1, the J gene TRBJ1-1; D is perhaps TRBD1 (5 bases). The length of the CDR3 is 15 residues. The ends were cut back, 3 bases at V and 0 bases at J, with 12 bases in the middle. The germline gives CDR1 SGHRS, CDR2 YFSETQ. Written as DNA, the CDR3 is TGCGCCAGCAGCTCCCCCGGACACCTGAACACTGAAGCTTTCTTT. It yields the protein CASSSPGHLNTEAFF.

This clonotype was observed at least ten times. The rearrangement uses TRBV10-3 and TRBJ1-4; D uncertain. Looked up from germline, CDR1 is ENHRY and CDR2 is SYGVKD. The V end lost 10 bases, the J end lost 4 bases, and 13 bases lay between the germline ends. This CDR3 is built from 13 residues. The CDR3 coding sequence is TGTGCCACCCTCGGAAACAGTAATGAAAAACTGTTTTTT. Protein: CATLGNSNEKLFF.

In this sample, this clonotype turned up many times. J is TRBJ2-6 and V is TRBV19, with 7 bases aligning to TRBD1. This CDR3 is built from 16 residues. Germline trimming cut 3 bases from V and 0 bases from J; bases unmatched to any gene: 2. Germline V gene sequence: CDR1 LNHDA, CDR2 SQIVND (reference sequence). The CDR3 nucleotides read TGTGCCAGTAGTATTACAGGGGCCTCTGGGGCCAACGTCCTGACTTTC. Its protein is CASSITGASGANVLTF.

In this sample, this clonotype turned up many times. The chain joins TRBV4-3 to TRBJ2-3, with 7 bases that match TRBD1. This CDR3 spans 14 amino acids. Germline assignment: CDR1 LGHNA and CDR2 YSLEER. The junction had 8 bases not matched to a gene; V was cut back by 9 bases and J by 2 bases. CDR3 nucleotide sequence: TGCGCCAGTTCTACAGGGGTAAACACAGATACGCAGTATTTT. Its protein product is CASSTGVNTDTQYF.

In the case of this clonotype: This sequence may be a read error, since a much larger clone differs from it by one base. The chain uses TRBV5-4 and TRBJ2-2; D is perhaps TRBD1 or TRBD2 (5 bases each). This CDR3 is built from 13 residues. Germline V gene data show CDR1 as SGHNT and CDR2 as YYREEE (reference sequence). The CDR3 spells CARQDRNTGEPFF. The CDR3 bases are TGTGCCAGACAGGACCGAAACACCGGGGAGCCGTTTTTT.